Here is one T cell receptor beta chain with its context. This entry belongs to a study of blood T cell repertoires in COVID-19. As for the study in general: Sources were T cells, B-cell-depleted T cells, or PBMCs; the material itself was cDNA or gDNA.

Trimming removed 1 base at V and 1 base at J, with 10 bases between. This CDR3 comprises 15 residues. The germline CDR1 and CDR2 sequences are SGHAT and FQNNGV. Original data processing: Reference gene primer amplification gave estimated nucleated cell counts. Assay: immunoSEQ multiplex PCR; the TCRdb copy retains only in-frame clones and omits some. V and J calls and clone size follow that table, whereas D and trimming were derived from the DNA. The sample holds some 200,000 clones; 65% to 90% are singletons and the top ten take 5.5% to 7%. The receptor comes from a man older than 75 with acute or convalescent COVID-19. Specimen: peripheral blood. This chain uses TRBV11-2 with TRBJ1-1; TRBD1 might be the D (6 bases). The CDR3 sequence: CASSLVRGPNTEAFF. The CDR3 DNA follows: TGTGCCAGCAGCTTAGTGCGGGGGCCGAACACTGAAGCTTTCTTT.